This T cell receptor beta chain was observed in a study of molecular identifiers for immune sequencing clone quantification. This clonotype was observed at least ten times. TCRdb ran MiXCR on the PCR reads and lists one entry per CDR3 protein. The repertoire consists of approximately 54,000 distinct CDR3 sequences, with approximately 26% occurring once and the leading ten covering approximately 1.9%. Trimming shortened V by 6 bases and J by 1 base, and 9 bases separated the two germline ends. There are 13 residues in the CDR3. The sorting of naive CD8 T cells used the CD8+CD4-CCR7+CD45RA+ phenotype. The specimen was naive CD8+ T cells from blood, with Jurkat cell RNA spiked in. Noted subset: FACS-sorted CD8+CD4-CCR7+CD45RA+ naive T cells. The chain recombines TRBV12-3 or TRBV12-4 with TRBJ1-1; the D is unclear. The sequence came from a human donor in good health. Some libraries in this study had Jurkat cell RNA spiked in. The CDR3 coding sequence is TGTGCCAGCAGCTGGGGTCCGAACACTGAAGCTTTCTTT. Amino acid sequence: CASSWGPNTEAFF.